A single sample gave rise to the 3 T cell receptor beta chains below, sequenced in a study of T cell changes during pregnancy in multiple sclerosis. TCRdb's table, derived via immunoSEQ multiplex PCR, lists solely in-frame clones and lacks some. The repertoire holds tens of thousands of clones, about nine tenths seen once, with roughly 4.8% in the top ten. The material was peripheral blood, obtained in the second trimester of pregnancy. Receptor source: a female donor in good health, enrolled as a control in a pregnancy study.

V is TRBV15 and J is TRBJ2-1; 13 bases align to TRBD2. Trimming removed 7 bases from V and 13 bases from J; junction bases left unmatched: 7. The CDR3 consists of 13 residues. Germline CDR1 and CDR2: LNHNV and YYDKDF (reference sequence). The CDR3 region is CATTLAGGPPQFF. As DNA, the CDR3 is TGTGCCACCACACTAGCGGGAGGGCCCCCCCAGTTCTTC.

The chain couples TRBV14 to TRBJ2-7, with a possible D match to TRBD1 (5 bases). V was pared by 0 bases and J by 7 bases, with 13 bases between. Germline V lookup: CDR1 SGHDN, CDR2 FVKESK. The CDR3 loop spans 14 amino acids. CDR3 sequence reads: CASSQEFRVGEQYF. CDR3 nucleotides: TGTGCCAGCAGCCAAGAGTTCAGGGTAGGGGAGCAGTACTTC.

A note on this clone: The junction departs from the called germline gene at one end, perhaps through a read error. V gene TRBV7-7 combines with J gene TRBJ2-2; 11 nucleotides agree with TRBD2. The germline V gene has CDR1 SSHAT and CDR2 FNYEAQ (reference sequence). The CDR3 is 16 residues long. The CDR3 coding sequence is TGTGCTAGCAGCTCTAGCGGGGGGCCAAACACCGGGGAGCTGTTTTTT. This translates into CASSSSGGPNTGELFF.